This entry lists 25 T cell receptor beta chains sequenced from one sample in a study of T cell clonality in common variable immunodeficiency. Produced via immunoSEQ multiplex PCR; TCRdb's table is partial and in-frame only. The sample shows fewer than 12,000 clones, none of them appearing just once. These receptors have no known antigen. Findings and caveats of the study: Fewer deletions and N-nucleotide insertions were reportedly seen in common variable immunodeficiency TCR beta sequences.

The sequenced sample was peripheral blood mononuclear cells. The receptor set was obtained from a human donor with common variable immunodeficiency.

This clone turned up a few times. Read data end 3 residues before the CDR3 end; the end is taken from the germline J gene. The gene calls are TRBV18 and TRBJ2-1; 7 positions match TRBD1. There are 14 residues in the CDR3. Germline V CDR1 and CDR2: KGHSH, LQKENI. V gave up 4 bases and J gave up 9 bases; unmatched junction bases: 9. The chain's CDR3 is CASSLDRGGGEQFF. The CDR3 bases that were read are TGTGCCAGCTCACTAGATCGAGGGGGCGGTGAG.

Note on this clone: The read terminates 3 residues before the CDR3 end, so the remaining end is supplied by the germline J gene. The chain employs TRBV5-1 and TRBJ1-2; 10 bases line up with TRBD1. The V gene's germline CDR1 is SGHRS and CDR2 YFSETQ. This CDR3 comprises 14 residues. The V segment lost 4 bases and the J segment 2 bases; nucleotides outside the gene matches: 2. CDR3 residues: CASSPDRGNYGYTF. Partial CDR3 DNA: TGCGCCAGCAGCCCGGACAGGGGGAACTATGGC.

For this clone: The CDR3 goes on 3 residues after the read ends, and that part is filled in from the germline J gene. This chain links TRBV11-3 with TRBJ2-3; tentative D call: TRBD1 (6 bases). V lost 1 base and J 1 base, leaving 6 bases between the germline ends. This CDR3 is 14 amino acids long. Germline assignment: CDR1 SGHNT and CDR2 YENEEA. CDR3 in amino acids: CASSLGQGTDTQYF. The sequenced part of the CDR3 DNA is TGTGCCAGCAGCTTAGGACAGGGCACAGATACG.

The sample holds a few counts of this clone. The read ends 3 residues early relative to the CDR3; the germline J gene fills the gap. The gene calls are TRBV30 and TRBJ2-3; a possible D gene is TRBD1 (5 bases). V was trimmed by 2 bases and J by 5 bases, leaving 17 bases between them. CDR3 length: 15 residues. CDR1 and CDR2 from the germline V gene are GTSNPN and SVGIG (reference sequence). The DNA read from the CDR3 is TGTGCCTGGAGTAGGTCGACAGCGCCCGGAGATACG. Its translation is CAWSRSTAPGDT. The complete CDR3 reads CAWSRSTAPGDTQYF. The complete variable domain, with remaining parts taken from reference TRBV30 and TRBJ2-3, reads SQTIHQWPATLVQPVGSPLSLECTVEGTSNPNLYWYRQAAGRGLQLLFYSVGIGQISSEVPQNLSASRPQDRQFILSSKKLLLSDSGFYLCAWSRSTAPGDTQYFGPGTRLTVL.

Comment on this clone: Within the sample, other DNA sequences also encode this same CDR3. This chain's CDR3 is CSVVPGSGNTIYF. The covered CDR3 bases are TGCAGCGTTGTCCCAGGATCGGGAAACACC. The chain recombines TRBV29-1 with TRBJ1-3; D call uncertain. Read sequence stops 3 residues before the CDR3 end, and the germline J gene provides the missing end. Germline CDR1 and CDR2: SQVTM and ANQGSEA. The CDR3 runs 13 residues. V was cut by 4 bases and J by 4 bases, with 11 bases left in between.

This clone appeared a few times. Read sequence stops 3 residues before the CDR3 end, and the germline J gene provides the missing end. J is TRBJ1-2 and V is TRBV30; no clear D gene. Germline CDR1 reads GTSNPN; CDR2 reads SVGIG (reference sequence). The CDR3 totals 12 residues. V shed 4 bases and J shed 4 bases, with 10 bases lying between them. The CDR3 loop reads CAWTGALYGYTF. The part of the CDR3 DNA that was read is TGTGCCTGGACAGGAGCACTCTATGGC.

This clone appeared a few times. Read coverage stops 3 residues before the CDR3 terminus; the germline J gene supplies the remainder. V gene TRBV19 combines with J gene TRBJ2-7; 9 bases match TRBD1. The V and J ends lost 4 bases and 4 bases, in that order; junction bases with no gene match: 11. The CDR3 covers 16 residues. CDR1 and CDR2 from the germline V gene are LNHDA and SQIVND (reference sequence). The CDR3 region is CASSKRGQGLSYEQYF. Incomplete CDR3 DNA: TGTGCCAGTAGTAAGAGAGGACAGGGGCTTTCGTACGAG.

This clone was seen a handful of times. The read comes to an end 3 residues before the CDR3 does, leaving the germline J gene to fill in the end. The V and J genes are TRBV30 and TRBJ2-7; D perhaps matches TRBD1 (7 bases). The length of the CDR3 is 12 residues. In germline, CDR1 is GTSNPN, CDR2 SVGIG (reference sequence). V was cut by 7 bases and J by 3 bases, with 13 bases left in between. The DNA read from the CDR3 is TGTGCCTACGGGGGACAGCTCTACGAG. Protein: CAYGGQLYE. The CDR3 reads in full as CAYGGQLYEQYF.

This clone was observed a handful of times. The read finishes 3 residues shy of the CDR3 end, and the germline J gene is used to complete it. The gene calls are TRBV7-6 and TRBJ2-5; tentatively, D is TRBD1 (6 bases). Trimming left V 0 bases short and J 5 bases short, with 13 bases between. The CDR3 contains 15 residues. The germline V gene encodes CDR1 SGHVS and CDR2 FNYEAQ. This chain's CDR3 is CASSLAGQQVETQYF. CDR3 bases read: TGTGCCAGCAGCTTAGCGGGACAACAGGTGGAGACC.

As to this clone: The read gets to within 3 residues of the CDR3 end, and the germline J gene fills in the rest. J is TRBJ2-5 and V is TRBV7-6, with unresolved D. Germline values: CDR1 SGHVS, CDR2 FNYEAQ. V was pared by 0 bases and J by 2 bases, with 4 bases between. The CDR3 loop spans 13 amino acids. CDR3 bases read: TGTGCCAGCAGCTTAGCGACACAAGAGACC. Protein product: CASSLATQET. The complete CDR3 protein is CASSLATQETQYF.

This clone was counted between two and nine times. The CDR3 end lies 3 residues beyond the end of the read and is filled in from the germline J gene. The V call is TRBV2, the J call TRBJ2-7, with TRBD2 matching over 8 bases. The V and J ends lost 6 bases and 0 bases, in that order; junction bases with no gene match: 4. Germline V gives CDR1 SNHLY, CDR2 FYNNEI. This CDR3 is built from 14 residues. The CDR3 sequence: CASSRGGTSYEQYF. The DNA read from the CDR3 is TGTGCCAGCAGCCGGGGGGGGACCTCCTACGAG.

On this clone: The read finishes 3 residues shy of the CDR3 end, and the germline J gene is used to complete it. The chain carries TRBV18 and TRBJ2-5; TRBD1 is a possible D gene (6 bases). V was clipped by 2 bases and J by 0 bases, with 10 bases between them. This CDR3 has 15 amino acids. CDR1 is KGHSH, CDR2 LQKENI, per germline. The sequenced part of the CDR3 DNA is TGTGCCAGCTCACCATCTCAGGGGCACCAAGAGACC. This encodes CASSPSQGHQET. The entire CDR3 sequence reads CASSPSQGHQETQYF.

A few counts support this clone. The missing CDR3 end, 3 residues past where the read stops, is filled in from the germline J gene. The V gene is TRBV7-9, the J gene TRBJ2-7; the match to TRBD1 covers 8 bases. After removal of 5 bases from V and 2 bases from J, the junction contained 8 bases not matched to a gene. The length of the CDR3 is 15 residues. Germline V gene lookup returns CDR1 SEHNR and CDR2 FQNEAQ (reference sequence). The CDR3: CASSKDRAAAYEQYF. The DNA read from the CDR3 is TGTGCCAGCAGCAAGGACAGGGCAGCAGCCTACGAG. Combining the CDR3 with reference TRBV7-9 and TRBJ2-7 gives the whole variable domain DTGVSQNPRHKITKRGQNVTFRCDPISEHNRLYWYRQTLGQGPEFLTYFQNEAQLEKSRLLSDRFSAERPKGSFSTLEIQRTEQGDSAMYLCASSKDRAAAYEQYFGPGTRLTVT.

A word on this clone: The read is 3 residues too short to cover the CDR3 end, so that end is filled in from the germline J gene. The rearrangement joins TRBV19 to TRBJ2-5, with 11 bases aligning to TRBD1. J lost 1 base, V lost 3 bases, and 4 bases had no gene match. Germline V lookup: CDR1 LNHDA, CDR2 SQIVND (reference sequence). The CDR3 has 16 residues. The CDR3 DNA, read in part, is TGTGCCAGTAGTATCGGGGACAGGGGGTTCCAAGAGACC. This gives the protein CASSIGDRGFQET. In full, the CDR3 reads CASSIGDRGFQETQYF.

Turning to this clone: The read stops 3 residues short of the end of the CDR3; the missing end is completed from the germline J gene. V usage is TRBV5-1 and J usage is TRBJ2-5, with D uncertain. The germline V gene encodes CDR1 SGHRS and CDR2 YFSETQ. CDR3 length equals 13 residues. Trimming took 1 base from V and 5 from J, leaving 9 bases between them. CDR3 in amino acids: CASSLNRVETQYF. CDR3 DNA (partial): TGCGCCAGCAGCTTGAATAGAGTGGAGACC.

As regards this clone: The read is 3 residues too short to cover the CDR3 end, so that end is filled in from the germline J gene. The rearrangement links TRBV5-1 to TRBJ2-7, with TRBD1 matching 10 bases. The CDR3 sequence is 17 residues long. The junction had 14 bases not matched to a gene; V was cut back by 2 bases and J by 6 bases. CDR1 is SGHRS, CDR2 YFSETQ, per germline. CDR3 DNA, as far as it was read: TGCGCCAGCAGCTTTCCCCGGGACAGGGGACAAATCGGCGAG. Amino acid sequence: CASSFPRDRGQIGE. The whole CDR3 sequence is CASSFPRDRGQIGEQYF.

A word on this clone: The read terminates 3 residues before the CDR3 end, so the remaining end is supplied by the germline J gene. This rearrangement joins TRBV7-6 to TRBJ2-5; TRBD2 matches 9 bases. The CDR3 is 16 amino acids. V dropped 5 bases and J dropped 1; count of bases not matched to a gene: 8. Germline V gene data show CDR1 as SGHVS and CDR2 as FNYEAQ. The CDR3 spells CASSTKTSGRQETQYF. The part of the CDR3 DNA that was read is TGTGCCAGCAGCACGAAGACTAGCGGCCGCCAAGAGACC.

Regarding this clone: The CDR3 end lies 3 residues beyond the end of the read and is filled in from the germline J gene. V is TRBV30 and J is TRBJ2-7; no firm D call. Germline CDR1 GTSNPN, CDR2 SVGIG (reference sequence). The CDR3 loop spans 11 amino acids. V dropped 3 bases and J dropped 5 bases, with 8 bases sitting between them. CDR3 DNA, as far as it was read: TGTGCCTGGAGCAGTGCAGACGAG. Its protein product is CAWSSADE. In full, the CDR3 is CAWSSADEQYF.

The table lists this clone with a few counts. The read falls 3 residues short of the CDR3 end, and the missing part is taken from the germline J gene. The chain employs TRBV7-9 and TRBJ2-1; 8 bases agree with TRBD2. This CDR3 is built from 14 residues. Germline V lookup: CDR1 SEHNR, CDR2 FQNEAQ (reference sequence). V was clipped by 8 bases and J by 9 bases; unmatched bases: 12. The CDR3 reads CASSPDPGGGEQFF. Partial CDR3 DNA: TGTGCCAGCTCCCCCGACCCGGGGGGGGGTGAG.

This clone was counted only a few times. The read terminates 3 residues before the CDR3 end, so the remaining end is supplied by the germline J gene. V gene TRBV7-9 combines with J gene TRBJ2-1; D unresolved. V lost 3 bases to trimming and J lost 9 bases, with 12 bases between them. The CDR3 covers 13 residues. Germline loops: CDR1 SEHNR, CDR2 FQNEAQ (reference sequence). This CDR3 is CASSFPLVGEQFF. CDR3 DNA (partial): TGTGCCAGCAGCTTCCCCCTAGTGGGTGAG.

This clone was observed a few times. Coverage ceases 3 residues before the CDR3 finishes, and the germline J gene fills in the end. The genes are TRBV30 and TRBJ2-7; possible D gene TRBD1, 5 bases. Trimming removed 5 bases at V and 0 bases at J, with 5 bases between. In germline, CDR1 is GTSNPN, CDR2 SVGIG (reference sequence). This CDR3 spans 11 amino acids. This CDR3 reads CAWGHSYEQYF. CDR3 DNA (partial): TGTGCCTGGGGACACTCCTACGAG.

On this clone itself: A read error may account for a junction end that differs from germline. Read coverage stops 3 residues before the CDR3 terminus; the germline J gene supplies the remainder. J is TRBJ2-4 and V is TRBV7-9, with 12 bases aligning to TRBD2. Looked up from germline, CDR1 is SEHNR and CDR2 is FQNEAQ (reference sequence). This CDR3 comprises 15 residues. Incomplete CDR3 DNA: TGTGCCAGCAGCCTAGCGGGGGGGCAGGAAAACATT. Translated, it gives CASSLAGGQENI. The entire CDR3 sequence reads CASSLAGGQENIQYF.

There are a few counts of this clone. The CDR3 end is not reached by the read, which stops 3 residues before it; the germline J gene fills it in. The chain has TRBV7-9 and TRBJ1-5; no clear D gene. Germline V gene data show CDR1 as SEHNR and CDR2 as FQNEAQ (reference sequence). The CDR3 has 15 residues. V dropped 1 base and J dropped 0 bases, with 7 bases sitting between them. CDR3 protein: CASSLDWASNQPQHF. The CDR3 bases that were read are TGTGCCAGCAGCTTAGACTGGGCTAGCAATCAGCCC.

Remarks on this clone: The CDR3 end lies 3 residues beyond the end of the read and is filled in from the germline J gene. The chain links TRBV7-8 to TRBJ2-1, with no clear D. Deletions cut 3 bases from V and 0 bases from J, with 9 bases between. The CDR3 extends over 15 amino acids. Per germline, CDR1 SGHVS and CDR2 FQNEAQ. CDR3 in amino acids: CASSFTENSYNEQFF. CDR3 DNA, as far as it was read: TGTGCCAGCAGCTTTACAGAAAACTCCTACAATGAG.

By sample share, this clone is medium-sized. The read gets to within 3 residues of the CDR3 end, and the germline J gene fills in the rest. The chain is built from TRBV6-4 and TRBJ2-3; a weak D match, TRBD2 (6 bases). Trimming shortened V by 6 bases and J by 2 bases, and 12 bases separated the two germline ends. The CDR3 runs to 14 residues. Germline CDR1 reads MRHNA; CDR2 reads SNTAGT. Partial CDR3 DNA: TGTGCCAGCAGCACGGGACTGACCACAGATACG. Translated: CASSTGLTTDT. The whole CDR3 protein is CASSTGLTTDTQYF.